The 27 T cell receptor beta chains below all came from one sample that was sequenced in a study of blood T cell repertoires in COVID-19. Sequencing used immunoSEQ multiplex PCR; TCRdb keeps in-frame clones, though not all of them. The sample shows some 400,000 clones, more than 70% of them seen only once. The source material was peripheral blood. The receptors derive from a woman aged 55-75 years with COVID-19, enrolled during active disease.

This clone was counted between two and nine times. This CDR3 reads CASSSTGSYEQYF. In DNA form, the CDR3 reads TGTGCCAGCAGTTCAACCGGGTCCTACGAGCAGTACTTC. The rearrangement uses TRBV27 and TRBJ2-7; unclear D gene. CDR1 and CDR2 (germline): MNHEY, SMNVEV (reference sequence). There are 13 residues in the CDR3. V lost 4 bases to trimming and J lost 1 base, with 8 bases between them.

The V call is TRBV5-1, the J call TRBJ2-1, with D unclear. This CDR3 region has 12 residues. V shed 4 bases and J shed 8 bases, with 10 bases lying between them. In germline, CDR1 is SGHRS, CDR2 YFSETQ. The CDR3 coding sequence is TGCGCCAGCAGCCCTGCCCAGGATGAGCAGTTCTTC. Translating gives CASSPAQDEQFF.

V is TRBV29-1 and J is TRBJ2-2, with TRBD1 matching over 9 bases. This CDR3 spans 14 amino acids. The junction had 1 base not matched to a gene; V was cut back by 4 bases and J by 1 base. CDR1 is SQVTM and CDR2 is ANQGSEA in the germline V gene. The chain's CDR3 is CSVVGQGNTGELFF. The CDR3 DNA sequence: TGCAGCGTTGTGGGACAGGGGAACACCGGGGAGCTGTTTTTT.

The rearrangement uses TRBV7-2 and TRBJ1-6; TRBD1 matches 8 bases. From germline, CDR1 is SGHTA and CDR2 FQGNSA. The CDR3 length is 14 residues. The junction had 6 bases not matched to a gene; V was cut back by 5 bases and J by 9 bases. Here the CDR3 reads CASSGQGWRSPLHF. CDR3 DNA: TGTGCCAGCAGCGGACAGGGTTGGCGTTCACCCCTCCACTTT.

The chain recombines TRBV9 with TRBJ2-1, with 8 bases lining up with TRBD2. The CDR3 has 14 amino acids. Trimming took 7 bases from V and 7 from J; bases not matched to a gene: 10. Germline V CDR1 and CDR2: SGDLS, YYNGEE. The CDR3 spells CASGISGGTNEQFF. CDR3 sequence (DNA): TGTGCCAGCGGTATAAGCGGGGGAACGAATGAGCAGTTCTTC.

The CDR3 is CASSPLLQGAGNTIYF. The CDR3, as DNA: TGTGCCAGCTCACCACTTTTACAGGGAGCTGGAAACACCATATATTTT. The rearrangement links TRBV18 to TRBJ1-3; maybe TRBD1 (6 bases). This CDR3 has 16 residues. V dropped 1 base and J dropped 2 bases, with 12 bases sitting between them. Looked up from germline, CDR1 is KGHSH and CDR2 is LQKENI.

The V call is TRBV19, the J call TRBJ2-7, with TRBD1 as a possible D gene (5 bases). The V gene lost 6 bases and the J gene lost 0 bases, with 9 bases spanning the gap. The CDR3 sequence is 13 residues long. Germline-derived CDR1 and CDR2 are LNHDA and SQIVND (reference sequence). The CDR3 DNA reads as TGTGCCAGTAGCCAGACAGCCTCCTACGAGCAGTACTTC. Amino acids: CASSQTASYEQYF.

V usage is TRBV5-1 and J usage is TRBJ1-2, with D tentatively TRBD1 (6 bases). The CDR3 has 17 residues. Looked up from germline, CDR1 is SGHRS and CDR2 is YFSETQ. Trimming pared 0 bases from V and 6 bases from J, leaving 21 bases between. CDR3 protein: CASSLGGSGGAPDGYTF. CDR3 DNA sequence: TGCGCCAGCAGCTTGGGTGGTTCGGGGGGCGCCCCGGATGGCTACACCTTC.

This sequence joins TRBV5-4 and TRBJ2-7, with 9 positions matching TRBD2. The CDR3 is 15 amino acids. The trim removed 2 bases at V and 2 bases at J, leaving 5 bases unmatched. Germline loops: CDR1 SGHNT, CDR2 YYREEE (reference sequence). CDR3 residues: CASSLAGGGAYEQYF. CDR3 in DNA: TGTGCCAGCAGCTTAGCGGGCGGGGGGGCCTACGAGCAGTACTTC.

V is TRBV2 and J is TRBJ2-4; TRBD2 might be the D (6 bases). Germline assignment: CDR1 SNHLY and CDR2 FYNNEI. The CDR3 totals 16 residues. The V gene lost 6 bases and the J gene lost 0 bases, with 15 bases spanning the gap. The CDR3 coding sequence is TGTGCCAGCAGCTGGGGAGGTCTTATAGCCAAAAACATTCAGTACTTC. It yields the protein CASSWGGLIAKNIQYF.

The CDR3 sequence is CASSPGGTGVRSYEQYF. For the CDR3, the DNA is TGCGCCAGCAGCCCAGGGGGGACAGGGGTTCGTTCCTACGAGCAGTACTTC. V gene TRBV4-1 combines with J gene TRBJ2-7, with 10 positions matching TRBD1. With V trimmed by 4 bases and J by 1 base, 10 bases remained unmatched. Per germline, CDR1 MGHRA and CDR2 YSYEKL. The length of the CDR3 is 17 residues.

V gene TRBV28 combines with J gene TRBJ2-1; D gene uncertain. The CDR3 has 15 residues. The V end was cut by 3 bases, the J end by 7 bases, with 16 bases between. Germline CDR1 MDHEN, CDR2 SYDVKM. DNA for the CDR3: TGTGCCAGCAGTTTGAGACCTTGGGCGAATAATGAGCAGTTCTTC. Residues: CASSLRPWANNEQFF.

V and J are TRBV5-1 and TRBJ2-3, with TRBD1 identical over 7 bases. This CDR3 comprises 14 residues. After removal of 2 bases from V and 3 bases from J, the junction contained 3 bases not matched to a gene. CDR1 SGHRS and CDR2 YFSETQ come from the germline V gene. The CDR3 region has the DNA TGCGCCAGCAGCTTTACAGGGGAAACAGATACGCAGTATTTT. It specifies CASSFTGETDTQYF.

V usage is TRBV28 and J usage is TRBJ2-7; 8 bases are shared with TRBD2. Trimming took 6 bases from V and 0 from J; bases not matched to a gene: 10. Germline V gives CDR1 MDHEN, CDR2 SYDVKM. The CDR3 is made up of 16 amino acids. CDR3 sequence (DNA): TGTGCCAGCAGATCCGGGGGGGGCCCGAGCTCCTACGAGCAGTACTTC. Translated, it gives CASRSGGGPSSYEQYF.

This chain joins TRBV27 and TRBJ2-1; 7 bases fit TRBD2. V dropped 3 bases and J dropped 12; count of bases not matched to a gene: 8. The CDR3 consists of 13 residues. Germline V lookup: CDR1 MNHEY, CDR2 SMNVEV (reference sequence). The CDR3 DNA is TGTGCCAGCAGTTTCCCTGGAGGGAGGGTGCAGTTCTTC. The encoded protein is CASSFPGGRVQFF.

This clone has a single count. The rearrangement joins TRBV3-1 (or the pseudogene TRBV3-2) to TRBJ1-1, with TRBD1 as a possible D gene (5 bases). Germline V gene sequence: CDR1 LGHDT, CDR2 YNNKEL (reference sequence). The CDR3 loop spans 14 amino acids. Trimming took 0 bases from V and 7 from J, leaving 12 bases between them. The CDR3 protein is CASSQDQGWGEAFF. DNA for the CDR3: TGTGCCAGCAGCCAAGATCAGGGTTGGGGTGAAGCTTTCTTT.

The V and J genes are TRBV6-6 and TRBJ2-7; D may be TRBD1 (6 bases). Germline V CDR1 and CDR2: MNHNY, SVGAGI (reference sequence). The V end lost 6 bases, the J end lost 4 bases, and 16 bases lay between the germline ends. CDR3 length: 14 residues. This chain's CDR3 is CASSSLTQGYEQYF. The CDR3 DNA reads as TGTGCCAGCAGCTCCCTCACACAGGGATACGAGCAGTACTTC.

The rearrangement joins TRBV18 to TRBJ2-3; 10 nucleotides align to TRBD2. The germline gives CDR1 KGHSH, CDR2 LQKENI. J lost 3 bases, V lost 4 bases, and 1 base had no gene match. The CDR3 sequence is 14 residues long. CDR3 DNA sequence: TGTGCCAGCTCACAGGGACTAGCGACAGATACGCAGTATTTT. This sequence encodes CASSQGLATDTQYF.

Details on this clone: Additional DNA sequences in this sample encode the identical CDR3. The CDR3 spells CASSQGQGNEKLFF. CDR3 coding DNA: TGCGCCAGCAGTCAGGGACAGGGAAATGAAAAACTGTTTTTT. This rearrangement joins TRBV5-1 to TRBJ1-4, with 9 positions matching TRBD1. V lost 5 bases to trimming and J lost 5 bases; unmatched junction nucleotides: 4. Germline V lookup: CDR1 SGHRS, CDR2 YFSETQ. CDR3 length equals 14 residues. Based on the CDR3 plus reference TRBV5-1 and TRBJ1-4, the full variable domain is KAGVTQTPRYLIKTRGQQVTLSCSPISGHRSVSWYQQTPGQGLQFLFEYFSETQRNKGNFPGRFSGRQFSNSRSEMNVSTLELGDSALYLCASSQGQGNEKLFFGSGTQLSVL.

The CDR3 region has the DNA TGTGCCAGCAGCTTGGCCAGCGGGGGCCACAATGAGCAGTTCTTC. Translation gives CASSLASGGHNEQFF. The gene calls are TRBV5-4 and TRBJ2-1, with 8 bases fitting TRBD2. The CDR3 consists of 15 residues. Germline CDR1 reads SGHNT; CDR2 reads YYREEE (reference sequence). V lost 0 bases to trimming and J lost 5 bases; unmatched junction nucleotides: 4.

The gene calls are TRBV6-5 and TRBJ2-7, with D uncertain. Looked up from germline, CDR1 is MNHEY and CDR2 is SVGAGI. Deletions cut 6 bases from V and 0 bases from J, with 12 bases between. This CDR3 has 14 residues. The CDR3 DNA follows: TGTGCCAGCAGGAGAACTGCTAGCTCCTACGAGCAGTACTTC. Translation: CASRRTASSYEQYF.

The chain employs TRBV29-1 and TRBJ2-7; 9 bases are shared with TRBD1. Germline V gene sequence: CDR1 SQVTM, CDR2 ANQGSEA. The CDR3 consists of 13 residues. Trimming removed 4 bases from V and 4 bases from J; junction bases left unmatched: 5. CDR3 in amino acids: CSVASTGGYEQYF. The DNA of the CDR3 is TGCAGCGTTGCGTCGACAGGGGGATACGAGCAGTACTTC.

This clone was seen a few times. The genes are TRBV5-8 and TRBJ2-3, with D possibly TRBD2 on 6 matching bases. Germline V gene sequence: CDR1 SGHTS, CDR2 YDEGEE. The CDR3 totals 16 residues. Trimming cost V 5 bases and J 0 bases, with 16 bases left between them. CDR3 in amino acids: CASSPSAGMSTDTQYF. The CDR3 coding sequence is TGTGCCAGCAGTCCCTCGGCGGGAATGAGCACAGATACGCAGTATTTT.

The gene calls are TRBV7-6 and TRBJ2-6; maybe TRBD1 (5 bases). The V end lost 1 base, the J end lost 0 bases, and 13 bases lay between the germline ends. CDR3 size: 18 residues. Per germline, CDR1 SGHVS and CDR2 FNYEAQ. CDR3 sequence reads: CASSLVTGSLSGANVLTF. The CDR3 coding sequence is TGTGCCAGCAGCTTAGTAACAGGCTCCCTCTCTGGGGCCAACGTCCTGACTTTC.

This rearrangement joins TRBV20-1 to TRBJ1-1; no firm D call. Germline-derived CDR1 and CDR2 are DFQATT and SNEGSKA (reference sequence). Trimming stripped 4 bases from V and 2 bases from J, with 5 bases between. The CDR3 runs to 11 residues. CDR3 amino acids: CSANINTEAFF. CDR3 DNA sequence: TGCAGTGCTAATATAAACACTGAAGCTTTCTTT.

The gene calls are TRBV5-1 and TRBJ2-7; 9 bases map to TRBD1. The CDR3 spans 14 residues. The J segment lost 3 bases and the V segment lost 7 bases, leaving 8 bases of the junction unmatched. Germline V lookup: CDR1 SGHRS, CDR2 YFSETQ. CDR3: CASSQQGAYYEQYF. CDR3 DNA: TGCGCCAGCTCCCAACAGGGGGCCTACTACGAGCAGTACTTC. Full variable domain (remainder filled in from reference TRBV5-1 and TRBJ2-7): KAGVTQTPRYLIKTRGQQVTLSCSPISGHRSVSWYQQTPGQGLQFLFEYFSETQRNKGNFPGRFSGRQFSNSRSEMNVSTLELGDSALYLCASSQQGAYYEQYFGPGTRLTVT.

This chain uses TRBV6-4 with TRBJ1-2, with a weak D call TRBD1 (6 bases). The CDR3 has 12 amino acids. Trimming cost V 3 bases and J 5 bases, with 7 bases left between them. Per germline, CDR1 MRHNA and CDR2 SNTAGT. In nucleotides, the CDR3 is TGTGCCAGCAGTGATGGACAGTATGGCTACACCTTC. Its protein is CASSDGQYGYTF.